These T cell receptor beta chains were read from a single sample in a study of cytomegalovirus exposure and HLA in healthy donors. Sequencing was performed with immunoSEQ multiplex PCR; in TCRdb, only in-frame clones are kept and a portion is missing. The sample lists about 190,000 clones, roughly 80% seen once, with roughly 2.1% in the top ten. Sequenced: PBMCs. Receptors originate from a woman in her twenties or thirties in good health and CMV-seropositive. Both conserved end residues are part of each CDR3. A D gene is named only where the DNA matches it firmly. Clone size is not always given. Where it is, it says once, few, many or a class for expanded clones.

v_call: TRBV11-3; d_call: TRBD1; j_call: TRBJ1-1; clone_size: .; cdr3_aa: CASSKGQANTEAFF; cdr3_nt: TGTGCCAGCAGCAAGGGACAGGCAAACACTGAAGCTTTCTTT
v_call: TRBV18; d_call: .; j_call: TRBJ2-2; clone_size: .; cdr3_aa: CASADSTNTGELFF; cdr3_nt: TGTGCCAGCGCGGACAGTACGAACACCGGGGAGCTGTTTTTT
v_call: TRBV11-2; d_call: TRBD2; j_call: TRBJ2-1; clone_size: .; cdr3_aa: CASSPRGVSGGANEQFF; cdr3_nt: TGTGCCAGCAGCCCCCGGGGGGTCAGCGGGGGGGCCAATGAGCAGTTCTTC
v_call: TRBV11-2; d_call: .; j_call: TRBJ2-5; clone_size: once; cdr3_aa: CASSLTGNEETQYF; cdr3_nt: TGTGCCAGCAGCCTCACAGGGAACGAAGAGACCCAGTACTTC
v_call: TRBV28; d_call: .; j_call: TRBJ2-1; clone_size: few; cdr3_aa: CASQEGGGQFF; cdr3_nt: TGTGCCAGCCAAGAGGGGGGGGGACAGTTCTTC
v_call: TRBV30; d_call: .; j_call: TRBJ1-1; clone_size: .; cdr3_aa: CAWTAGREVGEAFF; cdr3_nt: TGTGCCTGGACCGCCGGGAGGGAGGTGGGGGAAGCTTTCTTT
v_call: TRBV5-1; d_call: .; j_call: TRBJ2-5; clone_size: .; cdr3_aa: CASSSDYEETQYF; cdr3_nt: TGCGCCAGCAGCTCCGACTACGAAGAGACCCAGTACTTC
v_call: TRBV6-5; d_call: .; j_call: TRBJ2-7; clone_size: .; cdr3_aa: CASSYNRVAYEQYF; cdr3_nt: TGTGCCAGCAGTTACAACAGGGTAGCCTACGAGCAGTACTTC
v_call: TRBV18; d_call: .; j_call: TRBJ2-3; clone_size: .; cdr3_aa: CASSPGGSTRDTQYF; cdr3_nt: TGTGCCAGCTCACCAGGAGGGTCCACCAGGGATACGCAGTATTTT
v_call: TRBV28; d_call: TRBD1; j_call: TRBJ1-4; clone_size: .; cdr3_aa: CASSSFGDSATNEKLFF; cdr3_nt: TGTGCCAGCAGCTCATTTGGGGACAGTGCAACTAATGAAAAACTGTTTTTT
v_call: TRBV30; d_call: .; j_call: TRBJ1-2; clone_size: few; cdr3_aa: CAWSQEYGYTF; cdr3_nt: TGTGCCTGGAGTCAGGAATATGGCTACACCTTC